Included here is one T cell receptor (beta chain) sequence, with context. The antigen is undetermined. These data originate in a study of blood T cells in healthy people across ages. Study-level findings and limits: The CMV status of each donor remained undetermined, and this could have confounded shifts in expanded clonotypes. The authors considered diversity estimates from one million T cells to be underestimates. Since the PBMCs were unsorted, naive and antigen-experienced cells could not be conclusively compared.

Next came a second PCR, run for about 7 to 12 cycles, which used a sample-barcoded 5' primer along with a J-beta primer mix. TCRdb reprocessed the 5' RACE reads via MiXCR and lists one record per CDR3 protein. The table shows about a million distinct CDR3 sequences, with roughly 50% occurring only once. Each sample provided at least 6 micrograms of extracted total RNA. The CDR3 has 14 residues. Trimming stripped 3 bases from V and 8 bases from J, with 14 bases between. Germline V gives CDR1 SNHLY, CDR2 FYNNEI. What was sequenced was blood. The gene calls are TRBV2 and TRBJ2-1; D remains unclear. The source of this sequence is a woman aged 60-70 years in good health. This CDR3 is CASSEYGLSDEQFF. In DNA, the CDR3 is TGTGCCAGCAGTGAGTATGGGCTCTCCGATGAGCAGTTCTTC.